These 22 T cell receptor beta chains originate from one sample sequenced in a study of spatial heterogeneity in lung cancer. Regarding time point: blood at routine non-recurrence follow-up after resection. TCRdb ran MiXCR on the 5' RACE reads and lists one entry per CDR3 protein. The sample includes roughly 99,000 distinct CDR3 sequences, around 19% seen only once; the top ten take around a fifth. Material: PBMCs, obtained at follow-up. These receptors all stem from a male donor with early-stage non-small cell lung cancer.

This clonotype was seen a few times. The chain employs TRBV20-1 and TRBJ2-5; D gene unclear. CDR1 is DFQATT, CDR2 SNEGSKA, per germline (reference sequence). The V and J ends lost 6 bases and 4 bases respectively, with 18 bases between them. The CDR3 has 14 amino acids. CDR3 sequence (DNA): TGCAGTGCCCCCGACTTAACCCGGCTAGAGACCCAGTACTTC. It encodes CSAPDLTRLETQYF.

This clonotype was seen repeatedly, ten times or more. This chain connects TRBV7-9 to TRBJ2-7, with 7 nucleotides matching TRBD1. Germline loops: CDR1 SEHNR, CDR2 FQNEAQ (reference sequence). V was pared by 5 bases and J by 2 bases, with 6 bases of the junction left unmatched. This CDR3 spans 14 amino acids. The CDR3 sequence: CASSPRQGPYEQYV. The CDR3 DNA is TGTGCCAGCAGCCCACGACAGGGCCCCTACGAGCAGTACGTC.

The chain carries TRBV4-1 and TRBJ1-2; unclear D gene. Germline lookup yields CDR1 MGHRA and CDR2 YSYEKL. There are 15 residues in the CDR3. Trimming took off 1 base at V and 4 bases at J, with 13 bases between the two ends. The CDR3 nucleotides are TGCGCCAGCAGCCAAGTCTTCGGGGATATCTATGGCTACACCTTC. It encodes CASSQVFGDIYGYTF.

This clonotype was detected only a few times. V and J are TRBV12-3 or TRBV12-4 and TRBJ1-2; D gene unclear. CDR3 length equals 12 residues. The CDR3 is CAARAASYGYTF. The CDR3 DNA reads TGTGCTGCGAGAGCAGCCTCCTATGGCTACACCTTC.

This clonotype was counted between two and nine times. The J gene is TRBJ2-7, the V gene TRBV5-1, with 11 bases lining up with TRBD2. From germline, CDR1 is SGHRS and CDR2 YFSETQ. CDR3 length equals 15 residues. V lost 7 bases to trimming and J lost 1 base; unmatched junction nucleotides: 7. CDR3 residues: CASGTSGLSSYEQYF. CDR3 coding DNA: TGCGCCAGCGGGACTAGCGGATTATCATCCTACGAGCAGTACTTC.

Only a few counts were recorded for this clonotype. This rearrangement joins TRBV5-6 to TRBJ2-7; 7 nucleotides line up with TRBD1. This CDR3 is built from 13 residues. Germline CDR1 and CDR2: SGHDT and YYEEEE. The junction had 4 bases not matched to a gene; V was cut back by 1 base and J by 6 bases. In DNA, the CDR3 is TGTGCCAGCAGCTTGTTGACAGGGTCCGAGCAGTACTTC. It translates to CASSLLTGSEQYF. Based on the CDR3 plus reference TRBV5-6 and TRBJ2-7, the full variable domain is DAGVTQSPTHLIKTRGQQVTLRCSPKSGHDTVSWYQQALGQGPQFIFQYYEEEERQRGNFPDRFSGHQFPNYSSELNVNALLLGDSALYLCASSLLTGSEQYFGPGTRLTVT.

This clonotype was seen once. The junction and the germline gene differ at one end; a read error may be behind it. This rearrangement joins TRBV6-6 to TRBJ1-5; 7 positions match TRBD1. The CDR3 has 16 amino acids. The V gene's germline CDR1 is MNHNY and CDR2 SVGAGI (reference sequence). The CDR3 is CAGSYGRDRSNQPQHF. Here the CDR3 DNA reads TGTGCCGGCAGTTATGGGCGGGACAGAAGCAATCAGCCCCAGCATTTT.

This clonotype was detected ten times or more. The chain has TRBV5-6 and TRBJ2-3, with D perhaps matching TRBD1 (6 bases). The CDR3 is 16 residues long. Germline CDR1 SGHDT, CDR2 YYEEEE. The V gene lost 0 bases and the J gene lost 2 bases, with 13 bases spanning the gap. The CDR3 reads CASSLGAGVDTDTQYF. CDR3 coding DNA: TGTGCCAGCAGCTTGGGTGCAGGGGTTGACACAGATACGCAGTATTTT.

The V call is TRBV14, the J call TRBJ2-7; D perhaps matches TRBD1 (6 bases). From germline, CDR1 is SGHDN and CDR2 FVKESK. The CDR3 extends over 15 amino acids. Trimming left V 0 bases short and J 3 bases short, with 12 bases between. The CDR3 DNA reads TGTGCCAGCAGCCAAGATCCGGGACATTACTACGAGCAGTACTTC. Its translation: CASSQDPGHYYEQYF.

This clonotype has just a few counts. The V gene is TRBV20-1, the J gene TRBJ2-1, with 9 nucleotides matching TRBD1. Looked up from germline, CDR1 is DFQATT and CDR2 is SNEGSKA (reference sequence). The CDR3 consists of 14 residues. Trimming cost V 7 bases and J 2 bases; bases outside gene matches: 6. DNA for the CDR3: TGCAGTGTGAGGGACAGGGCGCCCTACAATGAGCAGTTCTTC. Translation: CSVRDRAPYNEQFF.

This clonotype appeared a few times. J is TRBJ2-7 and V is TRBV9, with 10 bases aligning to TRBD2. Germline CDR1 is SGDLS and CDR2 is YYNGEE. The CDR3 loop spans 16 amino acids. With 0 bases clipped from V and 2 bases from J, the junction kept 5 bases outside the gene matches. The CDR3 protein is CASSVEASGRAYEQYF. CDR3 nucleotides: TGTGCCAGCAGCGTAGAGGCTAGCGGGAGAGCCTACGAGCAGTACTTC.

The rearrangement links TRBV6-6 to TRBJ1-1, with 10 positions matching TRBD1. J gave up 3 bases and V 5 bases, and 3 bases lay outside the gene matches. The length of the CDR3 is 14 residues. Germline assignment: CDR1 MNHNY and CDR2 SVGAGI (reference sequence). The CDR3 sequence is CASSPGQGYTEAFF. The CDR3 DNA reads TGTGCCAGCAGTCCGGGACAGGGGTACACTGAAGCTTTCTTT.

This clonotype showed up just a few times. J is TRBJ1-5 and V is TRBV6-2 or TRBV6-3; weak D call: TRBD1 (6 bases). Between the trimmed V and J ends, which lost 2 bases and 6 bases, there was a span of 11 bases. Germline V CDR1 and CDR2: MNHEY, SVGEGT. This CDR3 comprises 14 residues. The CDR3 DNA reads as TGTGCCAGCAGTTACGCCCAGGGGAGTCAGCCCCAGCATTTT. It translates to CASSYAQGSQPQHF.

This clonotype appeared many times. The chain links TRBV12-3 or TRBV12-4 to TRBJ2-3; the match to TRBD2 covers 9 bases. The CDR3 totals 15 residues. The V segment lost 3 bases and the J segment 1 base; nucleotides outside the gene matches: 2. Here the CDR3 reads CASSFQRGGTDTQYF. The CDR3 region has the DNA TGTGCCAGCAGTTTTCAGCGGGGGGGCACAGATACGCAGTATTTT.

The CDR3 is CASNGHSNQPQHF. The CDR3 bases are TGTGCCAGTAACGGACATAGCAATCAGCCCCAGCATTTT. V is TRBV19 and J is TRBJ1-5; D might be TRBD1 (5 bases). CDR1 and CDR2 (germline): LNHDA, SQIVND (reference sequence). Trimming took 7 bases from V and 0 from J, leaving 7 bases between them. The CDR3 extends over 13 amino acids.

Many counts were recorded for this clonotype. The V call is TRBV7-9, the J call TRBJ1-1, with 8 bases matching TRBD1. The CDR3 is made up of 13 amino acids. CDR1 is SEHNR and CDR2 is FQNEAQ in the germline V gene (reference sequence). Trimming at V came to 3 bases and at J to 7 bases, leaving 4 bases not matched to a gene. For the CDR3, the DNA is TGTGCCAGCAGCTTCGGGACAGGATATGAAGCTTTCTTT. Translated: CASSFGTGYEAFF.

This clonotype was seen a handful of times. The chain couples TRBV2 to TRBJ1-1; D call uncertain. V dropped 4 bases and J dropped 7 bases, with 7 bases sitting between them. This CDR3 contains 11 residues. From germline, CDR1 is SNHLY and CDR2 FYNNEI. CDR3 nucleotides: TGTGCCAGCAGTGCCTTGGTTGAAGCTTTCTTT. This gives the protein CASSALVEAFF.

The chain employs TRBV7-6 and TRBJ1-1; 7 nucleotides line up with TRBD1. V lost 2 bases to trimming and J lost 6 bases; unmatched junction nucleotides: 6. Germline V gives CDR1 SGHVS, CDR2 FNYEAQ. The CDR3 is 14 residues long. CDR3 coding DNA: TGTGCCAGCAGCTTAAGGGGGCCATCCTCTGAAGCTTTCTTT. This encodes CASSLRGPSSEAFF.

The rearrangement joins TRBV10-1 to TRBJ2-7; either TRBD1 or TRBD2 may supply D (5 bases each). The ends were cut back, 10 bases at V and 2 bases at J, with 18 bases in the middle. Germline V gene sequence: CDR1 WNHNN, CDR2 SYGVQD (reference sequence). The CDR3 totals 14 residues. The CDR3 region is CATTQMGETYEQYV. In DNA, the CDR3 is TGCGCCACCACCCAAATGGGGGAAACCTACGAGCAGTACGTC.

In its sample, this clonotype was seen many times. This rearrangement joins TRBV6-9 to TRBJ1-5; D is unclear. Germline CDR1 and CDR2: MNHGY and SVAAGI. With 7 bases removed from V and 0 bases from J, the gap between germline ends came to 16 bases. The CDR3 contains 16 residues. The CDR3 spells CASIPKRTHSNQPQHF. The DNA for the CDR3 is TGTGCCAGCATTCCCAAGAGGACGCATAGCAATCAGCCCCAGCATTTT.

This clonotype occurred many times. The genes are TRBV19 and TRBJ1-5, with D uncertain. V shed 10 bases and J shed 3 bases, with 13 bases lying between them. CDR1 LNHDA and CDR2 SQIVND come from the germline V gene (reference sequence). The CDR3 is 13 residues long. The CDR3 region is CATNNGINQPQHF. DNA of the CDR3: TGTGCCACCAACAACGGTATCAATCAGCCCCAGCATTTT.

A few counts support this clonotype. The chain couples TRBV2 to TRBJ2-3; D remains unclear. The CDR3 sequence is 13 residues long. From germline, CDR1 is SNHLY and CDR2 FYNNEI. With 8 bases removed from V and 4 bases from J, the gap between germline ends came to 13 bases. CDR3 bases: TGTGCCAGCGCTCGGGCGATTGCAGATACGCAGTATTTT. As protein: CASARAIADTQYF.